These 27 T cell receptor beta chains were all obtained from the same sample, sequenced in a study of OX40 agonist ivuxolimab in advanced cancers. TCRdb's copy holds only in-frame clones and misses some; the assay was immunoSEQ multiplex PCR. The sample gives some 24,000 clones, approximately 78% of which show up once; around 1.4% is in the top ten. The sample consisted of CD4+ or CD8+ T cells sorted from blood, taken in a trial of the OX40 agonist ivuxolimab. The receptors originated from an adult with an advanced solid tumor such as melanoma, head and neck, liver or kidney cancer.

V usage is TRBV30 and J usage is TRBJ2-2; 7 positions agree with TRBD1. Germline V gene data show CDR1 as GTSNPN and CDR2 as SVGIG (reference sequence). J gave up 2 bases and V 4 bases, and 10 bases lay outside the gene matches. This CDR3 spans 16 amino acids. DNA of the CDR3: TGTGCCTGGACCGCTTTAGGGACAGTCAACACCGGGGAGCTGTTTTTT. Translated: CAWTALGTVNTGELFF.

J is TRBJ1-6 and V is TRBV7-2, with TRBD1 as a possible D gene (6 bases). Per germline, CDR1 SGHTA and CDR2 FQGNSA. The length of the CDR3 is 14 residues. V was trimmed by 4 bases and J by 8 bases, leaving 12 bases between them. In nucleotides, the CDR3 is TGTGCCAGCAGCTACACAGGGTTCGATTCACCCCTCCACTTT. It specifies CASSYTGFDSPLHF.

CDR3 loop: CASSVEGKYEQYF. The CDR3 nucleotides read TGTGCCAGCAGTGTTGAGGGGAAATACGAGCAGTACTTC. This sequence joins TRBV6-1 and TRBJ2-7, with D possibly being TRBD1 or TRBD2 (5 bases each). The CDR3 loop spans 13 amino acids. V was shortened by 4 bases and J by 4 bases, with 11 bases between the two germline ends. Germline V CDR1 and CDR2: MNHNS, SASEGT.

This clone came up a few times. Within the sample, other DNA sequences also encode this same CDR3. J is TRBJ2-6 and V is TRBV18, with TRBD2 as a possible D gene (6 bases). This CDR3 has 15 amino acids. Trimming removed 3 bases from V and 2 bases from J, with 8 bases in between. Germline V gene lookup returns CDR1 KGHSH and CDR2 LQKENI. The CDR3: CASSPGGTGANVLTF. The CDR3 bases are TGTGCCAGCTCACCGGGAGGTACTGGGGCCAACGTCCTGACTTTC.

V and J are TRBV19 and TRBJ1-5; D is unresolved. The germline gives CDR1 LNHDA, CDR2 SQIVND (reference sequence). The germline V and J ends were trimmed by 9 bases and 5 bases, with 17 bases remaining between them. This CDR3 region has 14 residues. Written as DNA, the CDR3 is TGTGCCAGCGCCGCCGGGAGGGTTTATCAGCCCCAGCATTTT. This translates into CASAAGRVYQPQHF.

In this sample, this clone turned up a few times. The J gene is TRBJ2-2, the V gene TRBV25-1; 8 bases map to TRBD2. The CDR3 is made up of 15 amino acids. Losses at the gene ends were 6 bases for V and 1 base for J; bases not matched to a gene: 4. Looked up from germline, CDR1 is MGHDK and CDR2 is SYGVNS. The chain's CDR3 is CASSDGGGNTGELFF. CDR3 in DNA: TGTGCCAGCAGCGACGGGGGGGGGAACACCGGGGAGCTGTTTTTT.

The chain has TRBV11-3 and TRBJ2-1; TRBD2 aligns across 9 bases. CDR1 is SGHNT, CDR2 YENEEA, per germline. V dropped 1 base and J dropped 2; count of bases not matched to a gene: 6. This CDR3 has 17 residues. The CDR3 nucleotides read TGTGCCAGCAGCTTAGGTATAGCGGGGGCGACCTACAATGAGCAGTTCTTC. Its translation is CASSLGIAGATYNEQFF.

The rearrangement joins TRBV2 to TRBJ1-5; tentative D call: TRBD1 (5 bases). V was clipped by 8 bases and J by 0 bases, with 17 bases between them. This CDR3 spans 16 amino acids. The germline CDR1 and CDR2 sequences are SNHLY and FYNNEI. The CDR3 DNA follows: TGTGCCAGCCGTAGAACCGGAGGGGCTAGCAATCAGCCCCAGCATTTT. It translates to CASRRTGGASNQPQHF.

The chain employs TRBV6-5 and TRBJ2-7, with 8 bases identical to TRBD1. The germline V gene has CDR1 MNHEY and CDR2 SVGAGI. The CDR3 is 14 amino acids. The V gene end was trimmed by 6 bases and the J gene end by 3 bases; junction bases not matched to a gene: 7. This CDR3 is CASRRQGRHYEQYF. The CDR3, as DNA: TGTGCCAGCAGGCGACAGGGGAGGCACTACGAGCAGTACTTC.

This clone occurred once. The chain recombines TRBV4-1 with TRBJ2-7, with unresolved D. The CDR3 covers 14 residues. V was shortened by 0 bases and J by 3 bases, with 9 bases between the two germline ends. The germline V gene encodes CDR1 MGHRA and CDR2 YSYEKL. CDR3 in amino acids: CASSQDATYYEQYF. The CDR3 coding sequence is TGCGCCAGCAGCCAAGATGCAACTTACTACGAGCAGTACTTC.

V usage is TRBV28 and J usage is TRBJ1-1, with D possibly TRBD1 on 5 matching bases. Germline V gives CDR1 MDHEN, CDR2 SYDVKM. The CDR3 sequence is 14 residues long. Trimming stripped 5 bases from V and 1 base from J, with 11 bases between. CDR3 sequence (DNA): TGTGCCAGCAGTCGGAGGGGCGCGAACACTGAAGCTTTCTTT. This codes for CASSRRGANTEAFF. Full variable domain (outside the CDR3, taken from reference TRBV28 and TRBJ1-1): DVKVTQSSRYLVKRTGEKVFLECVQDMDHENMFWYRQDPGLGLRLIYFSYDVKMKEKGDIPEGYSVSREKKERFSLILESASTNQTSMYLCASSRRGANTEAFFGQGTRLTVV.

The chain links TRBV18 to TRBJ1-6, with D possibly being TRBD1 (6 bases). There are 14 residues in the CDR3. Per germline, CDR1 KGHSH and CDR2 LQKENI. V was pared by 3 bases and J by 7 bases, with 10 bases between. CDR3 in DNA: TGTGCCAGCTCACCGGCAGGGGACAATTCACCCCTCCACTTT. Its protein product is CASSPAGDNSPLHF.

The gene calls are TRBV9 and TRBJ2-3; TRBD2 agrees at 7 bases. Germline V gene sequence: CDR1 SGDLS, CDR2 YYNGEE. CDR3 length equals 15 residues. The V and J ends lost 2 bases and 0 bases, in that order; junction bases with no gene match: 3. The CDR3 spells CASSVLAVSTDTQYF. The CDR3 region has the DNA TGTGCCAGCAGCGTCCTAGCGGTGAGCACAGATACGCAGTATTTT.

This rearrangement joins TRBV6-5 to TRBJ2-3; D not resolved. The CDR3 is made up of 15 amino acids. The germline V gene encodes CDR1 MNHEY and CDR2 SVGAGI. The V gene lost 0 bases and the J gene lost 2 bases, with 9 bases spanning the gap. CDR3: CASSYSNLNTDTQYF. The CDR3 DNA follows: TGTGCCAGCAGTTACTCGAACCTTAACACAGATACGCAGTATTTT.

The chain joins TRBV7-2 to TRBJ2-6; no clear D. The germline CDR1 and CDR2 sequences are SGHTA and FQGNSA. V lost 5 bases and J 4 bases, leaving 12 bases between the germline ends. The CDR3 runs 15 residues. The CDR3 nucleotides read TGTGCCAGCAGCGTATATCTGAAGGGGGCCAACGTCCTGACTTTC. Translated, it gives CASSVYLKGANVLTF.

V is TRBV7-2 and J is TRBJ2-7, with D possibly being TRBD2 (5 bases). The germline gives CDR1 SGHTA, CDR2 FQGNSA. The V end lost 1 base, the J end lost 0 bases, and 7 bases lay between the germline ends. The CDR3 has 14 amino acids. CDR3 sequence reads: CASSLVGSSYEQYF. The CDR3 bases are TGTGCCAGCAGCTTAGTGGGGAGCTCCTACGAGCAGTACTTC.

The chain combines TRBV6-6 with TRBJ1-5; D is undetermined. Between the trimmed V and J ends, which lost 6 bases and 8 bases, there was a span of 20 bases. CDR1 MNHNY and CDR2 SVGAGI come from the germline V gene (reference sequence). The CDR3 has 15 amino acids. The CDR3 region has the DNA TGTGCCAGCAGATTCCGGGCCACGGAAGTGGAGCCCCAGCATTTT. This sequence encodes CASRFRATEVEPQHF.

The chain has TRBV7-9 and TRBJ2-1, with 8 positions matching TRBD1. CDR3 size: 15 residues. CDR1 and CDR2 (germline): SEHNR, FQNEAQ (reference sequence). The ends lost 1 base at V and 3 bases at J; junction bases unmatched: 2. CDR3 nucleotides: TGTGCCAGCAGCTTAGGGACAGGGCACTACAATGAGCAGTTCTTC. It yields the protein CASSLGTGHYNEQFF.

J is TRBJ2-5 and V is TRBV5-5; D ambiguous. The V gene lost 2 bases and the J gene lost 5 bases, with 16 bases spanning the gap. Germline V gene data show CDR1 as SGHKS and CDR2 as YYEKEE (reference sequence). The CDR3 contains 15 residues. CDR3 nucleotides: TGTGCCAGCAGCTTAGGTGTGTTTGGGAAGGAGACCCAGTACTTC. Translated: CASSLGVFGKETQYF. The variable domain in full, with the rest retrieved from reference TRBV5-5 and TRBJ2-5, is DAGVTQSPTHLIKTRGQQVTLRCSPISGHKSVSWYQQVLGQGPQFIFQYYEKEERGRGNFPDRFSARQFPNYSSELNVNALLLGDSALYLCASSLGVFGKETQYFGPGTRLLVL.

The chain joins TRBV18 to TRBJ2-7; TRBD2 agrees at 7 bases. Per the germline V gene, CDR1 is KGHSH and CDR2 is LQKENI. The length of the CDR3 is 16 residues. Germline trimming cut 0 bases from V and 7 bases from J; bases unmatched to any gene: 12. Here the CDR3 DNA reads TGTGCCAGCTCACCACCGACTGCGGGAGAGGGAAGGGAGCAGTACTTC. It translates to CASSPPTAGEGREQYF.

The gene calls are TRBV6-5 and TRBJ2-7, with TRBD2 as a possible D gene (8 bases). Trimming stripped 7 bases from V and 2 bases from J, with 18 bases between. The germline CDR1 and CDR2 sequences are MNHEY and SVGAGI. This CDR3 comprises 15 residues. The CDR3 reads CASNVGGGGTYEQYF. The CDR3 region has the DNA TGTGCCAGCAACGTAGGGGGCGGGGGGACCTACGAGCAGTACTTC.

This sequence joins TRBV5-1 and TRBJ2-3; tentatively, D is TRBD1 (6 bases). The CDR3 is 17 residues long. V lost 0 bases and J lost 4, with 18 bases in between. In germline, CDR1 is SGHRS, CDR2 YFSETQ. The CDR3, as DNA: TGCGCCAGCAGCTTGGTAACGAGGGGGTCGGTTCCAGATACGCAGTATTTT. Its protein product is CASSLVTRGSVPDTQYF.

V gene TRBV9 combines with J gene TRBJ1-2; D is possibly TRBD1 (5 bases). V was cut by 4 bases and J by 8 bases, with 27 bases left in between. The CDR3 loop spans 17 amino acids. Germline V gene data show CDR1 as SGDLS and CDR2 as YYNGEE. CDR3 sequence reads: CASSPAGTSGRRGGYTF. CDR3 nucleotides: TGTGCCAGCAGCCCTGCCGGGACTAGCGGGAGAAGGGGCGGCTACACCTTC.

The chain joins TRBV5-1 to TRBJ2-3; 7 positions match TRBD2. Germline CDR1 SGHRS, CDR2 YFSETQ. With V trimmed by 5 bases and J by 4 bases, 4 bases remained unmatched. The CDR3 has 13 amino acids. CDR3 sequence (DNA): TGCGCCAGCAGGCCGGGGGGTTCAGATACGCAGTATTTT. Amino acid sequence: CASRPGGSDTQYF.

V and J are TRBV2 and TRBJ2-3; TRBD2 is a possible D gene (6 bases). CDR1 is SNHLY and CDR2 is FYNNEI in the germline V gene. The CDR3 is 15 residues long. The ends were cut back, 8 bases at V and 0 bases at J, with 15 bases in the middle. This CDR3 reads CASGDFSPSTDTQYF. The DNA of the CDR3 is TGTGCCAGCGGGGACTTTTCTCCTAGCACAGATACGCAGTATTTT.

The genes are TRBV19 and TRBJ2-1, with 8 bases lining up with TRBD1. Germline CDR1 and CDR2: LNHDA and SQIVND (reference sequence). The CDR3 loop spans 16 amino acids. Trimming at V came to 1 base and at J to 6 bases, leaving 8 bases not matched to a gene. The CDR3 spells CASSIAAGGLSNEQFF. The DNA for the CDR3 is TGTGCCAGTAGTATAGCGGCAGGGGGCCTGAGCAATGAGCAGTTCTTC.

A few counts support this clone. The rearrangement uses TRBV5-6 and TRBJ2-1, with D perhaps given as TRBD1 or TRBD2 (5 bases each). V was shortened by 1 base and J by 3 bases, with 17 bases between the two germline ends. The germline V gene encodes CDR1 SGHDT and CDR2 YYEEEE. This CDR3 comprises 17 residues. The CDR3 DNA sequence: TGTGCCAGCAGCTTGAGGTTGGATGGGACCCACTACAATGAGCAGTTCTTC. It encodes CASSLRLDGTHYNEQFF. Complete variable domain (other parts from reference TRBV5-6 and TRBJ2-1): DAGVTQSPTHLIKTRGQQVTLRCSPKSGHDTVSWYQQALGQGPQFIFQYYEEEERQRGNFPDRFSGHQFPNYSSELNVNALLLGDSALYLCASSLRLDGTHYNEQFFGPGTRLTVL.